The clone carrying this TCR beta chain appeared many times. Its antigen is not known. The CDR3 covers 14 residues. Deletions cut 6 bases from V and 0 bases from J, with 11 bases between. Germline V gene sequence: CDR1 LNHDA, CDR2 SQIVND (reference sequence). This sample was included in a study of T cell repertoires in cytomegalovirus infection. In the study overall: Carrying CMV and the relevant HLA type showed in public TCR beta signatures. Study-level results: HLA-C-restricted TCR beta clonotypes specific for CMV led the ex vivo response. The cumulative frequency of public TCR beta families distinguished individuals who carried CMV together with the relevant HLA.

TCRdb recomputed calls from the reads with MiXCR, one row per CDR3 protein. The data hold about 440,000 distinct CDR3 sequences, with 25% to 40% observed a single time. This chain uses TRBV19 with TRBJ1-1; D is possibly TRBD1 (5 bases). The source of this sequence is a human donor in good health (CMV status not recorded). Some clones in this sample may be carry-over from other donors' samples. The sequenced sample consisted of PBMCs. The CDR3 here is CASRLGTVNTEAFF. CDR3 coding DNA: TGTGCCAGTAGGCTGGGGACGGTGAACACTGAAGCTTTCTTT.